This T cell receptor beta chain was identified during a study of T cell changes during pregnancy in multiple sclerosis. The repertoire was sequenced with immunoSEQ multiplex PCR; TCRdb's copy has only in-frame clones and lacks some. Of around 69,000 clones in the sample, approximately 92% were seen once. This CDR3 is built from 15 residues. The junction had 7 bases not matched to a gene; V was cut back by 2 bases and J by 6 bases. Per the germline V gene, CDR1 is MGHDK and CDR2 is SYGVNS. The sequence was collected from a female donor in good health, enrolled as a control in a pregnancy study. The chain carries TRBV25-1 and TRBJ1-2; 9 positions agree with TRBD1. The material was peripheral blood, obtained in the second trimester of pregnancy. The CDR3 sequence is CASSEVGTGWDGYTF. The DNA of the CDR3 is TGTGCCAGCAGTGAAGTGGGGACAGGGTGGGATGGCTACACCTTC.